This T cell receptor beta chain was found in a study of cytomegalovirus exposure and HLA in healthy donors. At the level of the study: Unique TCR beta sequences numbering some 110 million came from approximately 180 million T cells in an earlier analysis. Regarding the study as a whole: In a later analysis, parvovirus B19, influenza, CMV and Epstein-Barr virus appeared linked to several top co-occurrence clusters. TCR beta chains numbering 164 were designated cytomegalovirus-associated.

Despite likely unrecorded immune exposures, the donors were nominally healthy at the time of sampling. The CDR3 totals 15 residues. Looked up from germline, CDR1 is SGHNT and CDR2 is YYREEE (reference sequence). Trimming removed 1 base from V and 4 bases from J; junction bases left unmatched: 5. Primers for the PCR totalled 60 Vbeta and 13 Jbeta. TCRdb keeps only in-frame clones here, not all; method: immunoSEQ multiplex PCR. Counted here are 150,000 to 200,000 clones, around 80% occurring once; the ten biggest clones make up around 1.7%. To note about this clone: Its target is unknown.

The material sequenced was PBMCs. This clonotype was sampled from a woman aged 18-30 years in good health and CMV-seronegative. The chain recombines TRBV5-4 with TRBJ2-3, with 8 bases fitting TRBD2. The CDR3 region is CASSLSGGLPDTQYF. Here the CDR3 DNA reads TGTGCCAGCAGCTTGTCGGGAGGGCTCCCAGATACGCAGTATTTT. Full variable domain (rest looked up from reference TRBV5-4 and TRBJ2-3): ETGVTQSPTHLIKTRGQQVTLRCSSQSGHNTVSWYQQALGQGPQFIFQYYREEENGRGNFPPRFSGLQFPNYSSELNVNALELDDSALYLCASSLSGGLPDTQYFGPGTRLTVL.